Listed below are T cell receptor beta chains from one sample, sequenced in a study of cytomegalovirus exposure and HLA in healthy donors. The assay was immunoSEQ multiplex PCR, and TCRdb's table has in-frame clones only and misses some. The sample includes 100,000 to 150,000 clones, 65% to 80% of them seen just once. The sample taken for sequencing was PBMCs. All receptors come from a man aged 25 to 45 in good health and CMV-seronegative. CDR3s include the opening cysteine and the closing phenylalanine or tryptophan. Fields, in order: D gene, J gene, V gene, CDR3 protein. A D gene is named only where the DNA matches it firmly.

>.|TRBJ2-7|TRBV6-1
CASRAGPEGPYEQYF
>.|TRBJ2-5|TRBV25-1
CASSGHAGRETQYF
>TRBD2|TRBJ2-7|TRBV7-2
CASSLGTSGPFYYF
>.|TRBJ1-6|TRBV5-1
CASSSGLTSSYNSPLHF
>TRBD1|TRBJ2-5|TRBV10-3
CAINPSGQVQETQYF
>TRBD1|TRBJ1-5|TRBV5-6
CASSPDRTNQPQHF
>.|TRBJ1-5|TRBV27
CASSLFWTDLSNQPQHF
>TRBD1|TRBJ1-1|TRBV30
CAWRITGGTEAFF
>.|TRBJ1-2|TRBV7-9
CASSRKQNYGYTF
>.|TRBJ1-1|TRBV30
CAWSRDMNTEAFF
>TRBD1|TRBJ1-2|TRBV20-1
CTLQGNYGYTF
>.|TRBJ2-1|TRBV5-1
CASSLAGGATYNEQFF
>TRBD1|TRBJ2-7|TRBV5-4
CASSGTTGLSSYEQYF
>.|TRBJ2-5|TRBV7-6
CASSFEFQETQYF
>TRBD1|TRBJ1-2|TRBV10-3
CAISAGTGGYGYTF
>.|TRBJ2-1|TRBV2
CASTDRGNEQFF
>TRBD1|TRBJ2-7|TRBV27
CASSPRMTTGALHEQYF
>.|TRBJ2-6|TRBV10-3
CAIRQPEAVSSGANVLTF
>TRBD2|TRBJ2-3|TRBV27
CASSPGTSGSTDTQYF
>TRBD1|TRBJ2-3|TRBV7-3
CASSSGRTGSTDTQYF
>TRBD1|TRBJ2-7|TRBV28
CASSLYGTGDYEQYF
>.|TRBJ2-7|TRBV27
CASSNGQSNPGDEQYF
>TRBD2|TRBJ2-1|TRBV7-2
CASSPRTSGSFSYNEQFF
>TRBD1|TRBJ2-1|TRBV7-2
CASSWTGGEQFF
>.|TRBJ2-3|TRBV5-1
CASSPQGTPGDTQYF
>.|TRBJ2-1|TRBV29-1
CSAGDGFF
>TRBD2|TRBJ2-6|TRBV19
CASIPTSGLSGANVLTF
>TRBD2|TRBJ2-7|TRBV6-5
CASSPGTSRYEQYF
>TRBD1|TRBJ1-4|TRBV6-6
CASRTGTGNEKLFF
>TRBD1|TRBJ1-4|TRBV7-2
CASSLDRGSEKLFF
>TRBD2|TRBJ2-7|TRBV7-9
CASSPRGRDEQYF
>.|TRBJ2-7|TRBV27
CASGNGAYEQYF
>.|TRBJ2-7|TRBV10-3
CAISITYEQYF
>TRBD2|TRBJ2-3|TRBV28
CASSLTGTSGSPDTQYF
>TRBD1|TRBJ2-1|TRBV19
CASSLGGQGVHEQFF
>TRBD1|TRBJ1-1|TRBV28
CASSFFGTGGRGEAFF